This T cell receptor beta chain was sequenced for a study of shared clonotypes between healthy human individuals. V dropped 4 bases and J dropped 0 bases, with 10 bases sitting between them. CDR1 is KGHSH and CDR2 is LQKENI in the germline V gene. The CDR3 contains 15 residues. This clone was found once. Naive CD8 cells comprised CD45RO-negative, CCR7-positively selected cells, excluding terminally differentiated effector memory CD45RA+ cells. Only in-frame clones appear in the TCRdb table, and some are missing; sequencing was by immunoSEQ multiplex PCR. In the table there are roughly 850,000 clones, about 96% of which are singletons.

The sequence derives from a man aged 25 to 45 in good health. The V call is TRBV18, the J call TRBJ2-1; D possibly corresponds to TRBD2 (6 bases). Material for sequencing was naive CD8+ T cells sorted from blood. CDR3 DNA sequence: TGTGCCAGCTCACTCGAGACTAGCTCCTACAATGAGCAGTTCTTC. This gives the protein CASSLETSSYNEQFF.